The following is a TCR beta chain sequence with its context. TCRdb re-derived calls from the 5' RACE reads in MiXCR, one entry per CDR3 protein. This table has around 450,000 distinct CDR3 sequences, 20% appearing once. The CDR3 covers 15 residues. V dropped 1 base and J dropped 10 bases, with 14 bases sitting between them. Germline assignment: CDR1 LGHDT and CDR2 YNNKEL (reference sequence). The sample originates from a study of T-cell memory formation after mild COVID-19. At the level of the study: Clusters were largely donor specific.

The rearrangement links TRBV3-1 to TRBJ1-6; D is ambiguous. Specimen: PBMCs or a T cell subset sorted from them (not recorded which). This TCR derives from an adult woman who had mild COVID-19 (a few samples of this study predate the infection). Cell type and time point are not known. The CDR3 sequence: CASSQGSWVGSPLHF. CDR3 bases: TGTGCCAGCAGCCAAGGCTCCTGGGTCGGCTCACCCCTCCACTTT.